Each of the 2 T cell receptor delta chains below was sequenced from the same sample in a study of Vγ9Vδ2 T cells in congenital toxoplasmosis. A single-tube template-switch cDNA reaction was primed with TRGC- and TRDC-specific primers. Both the TRGC1 and TRGC2 constant genes were targeted by the TRGC primer. TCRdb re-called the reads through CATT. This table holds roughly 450 delta-chain clones, 3.5% found once. Sequencing was carried out using gamma-delta T cells from blood. The receptors here all came from a child under 10 years old born to a mother with Toxoplasma gondii infection during pregnancy, either congenitally infected or uninfected (not recorded which).

On this clone: One base separates it from a far larger clone, so it is likely a read error. The sample contains more than one DNA sequence encoding this CDR3. The chain employs TRDV3 and TRDJ1; TRDD3 is a possible D gene (5 bases). The CDR3 contains 18 residues. Germline V CDR1 and CDR2: TVYSNPD, GDNSRS (reference sequence). Trimming removed 5 bases from V and 1 base from J, with 29 bases in between. CDR3 bases: TGTGCCAGAGGGCAGAGCTCTGTGAATACGGATTGCACCGATAAACTCATCTTT. Translation gives CARGQSSVNTDCTDKLIF.

V and J are TRDV2 and TRDJ1; TRDD3 matches 8 bases. TCRdb records no J gene; here it was assigned by comparing the DNA to germline. Trimming took 0 bases from V and 4 from J; bases not matched to a gene: 6. Germline V lookup: CDR1 GEAIGNYY, CDR2 EKD. This CDR3 has 15 residues. The CDR3 DNA reads as TGTGCCTGTGACACCGTACTGGGGGGAGGCGATAAACTCATCTTT. Its protein is CACDTVLGGGDKLIF.